The sequence of this T cell receptor (beta chain) was determined in a study of Tregs in tolerant kidney transplant recipients. General study results and limits: Tregs expanded with activated donor B cells seemed most donor-specific.

This table comes from immunoSEQ multiplex PCR, and its TCRdb copy is limited to in-frame clones, with some not included. Here the sample spans about 240,000 clones, 80% to 85% being singletons. In regard to this clone: Its antigen is still unknown.

The receptor was isolated from a human donor in good health. The sequenced sample consisted of CD4+ T cells from blood.

The chain's CDR3 is CASSSPRDRVNSNQPQHF. In DNA, the CDR3 is TGTGCCAGTAGTAGTCCCCGGGACAGGGTGAATAGCAATCAGCCCCAGCATTTT. The chain employs TRBV19 and TRBJ1-5; 9 bases are a match to TRBD1. The CDR3 loop spans 18 amino acids. J gave up 0 bases and V 4 bases, and 10 bases lay outside the gene matches. CDR1 and CDR2 (germline): LNHDA, SQIVND (reference sequence). The full variable domain, in which reference TRBV19 and TRBJ1-5 provide the parts outside the CDR3, is DGGITQSPKYLFRKEGQNVTLSCEQNLNHDAMYWYRQDPGQGLRLIYYSQIVNDFQKGDIAEGYSVSREKKESFPLTVTSAQKNPTAFYLCASSSPRDRVNSNQPQHFGDGTRLSIL.